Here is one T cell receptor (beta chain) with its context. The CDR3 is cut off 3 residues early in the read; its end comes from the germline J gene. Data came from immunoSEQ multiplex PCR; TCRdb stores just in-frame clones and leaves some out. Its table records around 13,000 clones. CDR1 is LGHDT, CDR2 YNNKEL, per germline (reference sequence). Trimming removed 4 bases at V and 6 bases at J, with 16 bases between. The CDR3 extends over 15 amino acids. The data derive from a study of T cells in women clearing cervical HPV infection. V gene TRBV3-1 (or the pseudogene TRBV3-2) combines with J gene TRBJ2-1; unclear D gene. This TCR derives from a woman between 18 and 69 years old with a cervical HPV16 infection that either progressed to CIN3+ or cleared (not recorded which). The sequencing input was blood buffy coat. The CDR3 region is CASSPYSSTPNEQFF. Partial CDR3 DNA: TGTGCCAGCAGCCCCTACTCCTCAACCCCCAATGAG.